Following are 28 T cell receptor beta chains from one sample sequenced in a study of T cells in Graves' hyperthyroidism and ophthalmopathy. Researchers took RNA transcripts and amplified the TCR beta CDR3 regions from them. A set of HTBI primers served as the primers for a first-round RT-PCR of the TCR CDR3. TCRdb used MiXCR to reprocess the multiplex PCR reads, holding one entry per CDR3 protein. The sample lists a few hundred thousand distinct CDR3 sequences, approximately 15% occurring once. Source material: blood. Receptor source: a woman between 40 and 50 years old with Graves' ophthalmopathy.

To note about this clonotype: Being one base from a much bigger clone, this may be a read error. The CDR3 end shows no conserved phenylalanine or tryptophan, and so a read error is likely. The CDR3: CASSLSALANTEAFL. CDR3 nucleotide sequence: TGTGCCAGCAGTTTATCCGCACTCGCGAACACTGAAGCTTTCCTT. The chain couples TRBV6-2 or TRBV6-3 to TRBJ1-1; D gene unclear. V gave up 4 bases and J gave up 1 base, with 13 bases separating them. Germline V gene lookup returns CDR1 MNHEY and CDR2 SVGEGT. The CDR3 is 15 amino acids.

Many counts were recorded for this clonotype. The rearrangement uses TRBV4-1 and TRBJ2-1, with 7 bases matching TRBD1. Germline V lookup: CDR1 MGHRA, CDR2 YSYEKL. Losses at the gene ends were 0 bases for V and 9 bases for J; bases not matched to a gene: 8. The CDR3 runs 15 residues. The CDR3 nucleotides are TGCGCCAGCAGCCAAGAATCCGGAACAGGGGCTGAGCAGTTCTTC. Its translation: CASSQESGTGAEQFF.

The table lists this clonotype with many counts. This rearrangement joins TRBV14 to TRBJ2-7, with TRBD1 matching 8 bases. Germline CDR1 SGHDN, CDR2 FVKESK. The CDR3 has 13 residues. With V trimmed by 2 bases and J by 6 bases, 3 bases remained unmatched. Here the CDR3 reads CASSQNRGSEQYF. CDR3 bases: TGTGCCAGCAGCCAAAACAGGGGGAGCGAGCAGTACTTC.

This chain connects TRBV5-1 to TRBJ2-2, with 12 bases aligning to TRBD1. V lost 4 bases and J lost 0; bases outside the gene matches: 7. The V gene's germline CDR1 is SGHRS and CDR2 YFSETQ. The CDR3 sequence is 18 residues long. The CDR3 protein is CASSITGTGGANTGELFF. For the CDR3, the DNA is TGCGCCAGCAGCATAACCGGGACAGGGGGCGCGAACACCGGGGAGCTGTTTTTT.

This clonotype has more than one count but fewer than ten. The chain has TRBV9 and TRBJ2-1; 12 positions agree with TRBD2. This CDR3 comprises 16 residues. The germline V gene has CDR1 SGDLS and CDR2 YYNGEE. Trimming removed 0 bases from V and 8 bases from J; junction bases left unmatched: 6. The CDR3 DNA reads as TGTGCCAGCAGCGTAGGGGCTAGCGGGGGGGCATATGAGCAGTTCTTC. Protein sequence: CASSVGASGGAYEQFF.

A few counts support this clonotype. The gene calls are TRBV29-1 and TRBJ2-2; D unclear. This CDR3 is 11 amino acids long. Germline V lookup: CDR1 SQVTM, CDR2 ANQGSEA. Trimming removed 5 bases at V and 4 bases at J, with 5 bases between. CDR3 loop: CSVRSTGELFF. The CDR3 DNA reads as TGCAGCGTTCGAAGCACCGGGGAGCTGTTTTTT.

This clonotype occurred many times. This rearrangement joins TRBV2 to TRBJ1-1; no clear D gene. V was shortened by 7 bases and J by 2 bases, with 14 bases between the two germline ends. CDR3 length: 14 amino acids. The germline V gene encodes CDR1 SNHLY and CDR2 FYNNEI. The CDR3 DNA sequence: TGTGCCAGCAAGGTCACGGGCCTTAACACTGAAGCTTTCTTT. Protein: CASKVTGLNTEAFF.

This clonotype was recorded a few times. The chain is built from TRBV19 and TRBJ1-6, with D tentatively TRBD1 (6 bases). Trimming pared 3 bases from V and 10 bases from J, leaving 13 bases between. The CDR3 runs to 14 residues. CDR1 and CDR2 from the germline V gene are LNHDA and SQIVND (reference sequence). The CDR3 bases are TGTGCCAGTAGTATCGACAGGAGCTACTCACCCCTCCACTTT. Its translation: CASSIDRSYSPLHF.

This clonotype occurred many times. The V gene is TRBV2, the J gene TRBJ2-4; D is possibly TRBD1 (6 bases). This CDR3 has 14 residues. The germline V gene encodes CDR1 SNHLY and CDR2 FYNNEI. The V and J ends lost 4 bases and 3 bases respectively, with 10 bases between them. CDR3 amino acids: CASSGRGYKNIQYF. CDR3 DNA sequence: TGTGCCAGCAGTGGCAGGGGATACAAAAACATTCAGTACTTC.

At least ten counts were recorded for this clonotype. The chain employs TRBV11-1 and TRBJ2-3, with 8 bases fitting TRBD2. The germline V gene encodes CDR1 SGHAT and CDR2 FQDESV (reference sequence). The CDR3 contains 20 residues. Trimming took 5 bases from V and 4 from J; bases not matched to a gene: 23. CDR3 region: CASSTPGSGGGRYSPDTQYF. The CDR3 nucleotides are TGTGCCAGCAGCACCCCCGGGAGCGGGGGTGGGAGGTATAGCCCAGATACGCAGTATTTT.

The table lists this clonotype with many counts. The V and J genes are TRBV5-1 and TRBJ1-1; D remains ambiguous. V was cut by 10 bases and J by 7 bases, with 14 bases left in between. Germline V gene data show CDR1 as SGHRS and CDR2 as YFSETQ. The CDR3 is made up of 11 amino acids. CDR3 protein: CASRRGGEAFF. In nucleotides, the CDR3 is TGCGCCTCACGGCGTGGAGGTGAAGCTTTCTTT. The full variable domain, its missing parts supplied by reference TRBV5-1 and TRBJ1-1, is KAGVTQTPRYLIKTRGQQVTLSCSPISGHRSVSWYQQTPGQGLQFLFEYFSETQRNKGNFPGRFSGRQFSNSRSEMNVSTLELGDSALYLCASRRGGEAFFGQGTRLTVV.

The table lists this clonotype with many counts. The chain links TRBV7-9 to TRBJ2-1, with 7 bases fitting TRBD1. Trimming cost V 1 base and J 3 bases; bases outside gene matches: 12. The germline gives CDR1 SEHNR, CDR2 FQNEAQ (reference sequence). There are 18 residues in the CDR3. The CDR3 DNA is TGTGCCAGCAGCTTAGACTCCTTACAGGGGTGGGTCTACAATGAGCAGTTCTTC. Amino acids: CASSLDSLQGWVYNEQFF.

A few counts support this clonotype. The chain recombines TRBV25-1 with TRBJ2-7, with 11 bases aligning to TRBD2. Germline assignment: CDR1 MGHDK and CDR2 SYGVNS. The junction had 10 bases not matched to a gene; V was cut back by 5 bases and J by 4 bases. This CDR3 has 16 residues. As DNA, the CDR3 is TGTGCCAGCAGTTCTACTAGCGGGAGTACCGGGTACGAGCAGTACTTC. Translated, it gives CASSSTSGSTGYEQYF.

This clonotype was found many times. The rearrangement joins TRBV11-2 to TRBJ2-6, with D possibly matching TRBD1 (6 bases). Trimming removed 1 base at V and 2 bases at J, with 6 bases between. The CDR3 totals 15 residues. Germline CDR1 SGHAT, CDR2 FQNNGV. As DNA, the CDR3 is TGTGCCAGCAGCTTAGCAGGGGCTGGGGCCAACGTCCTGACTTTC. Protein: CASSLAGAGANVLTF. Full variable domain (missing parts from reference TRBV11-2 and TRBJ2-6): EAGVAQSPRYKIIEKRQSVAFWCNPISGHATLYWYQQILGQGPKLLIQFQNNGVVDDSQLPKDRFSAERLKGVDSTLKIQPAKLEDSAVYLCASSLAGAGANVLTFGAGSRLTVL.

This clonotype was counted many times. V gene TRBV18 combines with J gene TRBJ1-2, with D uncertain. Germline V gives CDR1 KGHSH, CDR2 LQKENI. The CDR3 extends over 13 amino acids. The ends were cut back, 3 bases at V and 2 bases at J, with 7 bases in the middle. CDR3 in amino acids: CASSPRQNYGYTF. The CDR3 DNA is TGTGCCAGCTCACCGCGGCAAAACTATGGCTACACCTTC.

This clonotype was counted many times. This chain uses TRBV11-2 with TRBJ2-5; no firm D call. Looked up from germline, CDR1 is SGHAT and CDR2 is FQNNGV. V was shortened by 5 bases and J by 3 bases, with 10 bases between the two germline ends. CDR3 length: 13 residues. The DNA for the CDR3 is TGTGCCAGCAGCCGTTCCCAAAAAGAGACCCAGTACTTC. Its translation is CASSRSQKETQYF.

This clonotype was seen only a few times. CDR3 protein: CSARVAGGGSLGTDTQYF. The CDR3 region has the DNA TGCAGTGCTAGAGTGGCTGGGGGCGGGAGTCTAGGAACAGATACGCAGTATTTT. The rearrangement links TRBV20-1 to TRBJ2-3; D is possibly TRBD2 (7 bases). V dropped 1 base and J dropped 3 bases, with 23 bases sitting between them. The germline CDR1 and CDR2 sequences are DFQATT and SNEGSKA (reference sequence). This CDR3 has 18 amino acids.

This chain joins TRBV11-2 and TRBJ2-7; TRBD1 might be the D (5 bases). V lost 2 bases and J lost 3, with 17 bases in between. This CDR3 comprises 16 residues. From germline, CDR1 is SGHAT and CDR2 FQNNGV. DNA of the CDR3: TGTGCCAGCAGCTTAAACAGGCTACTGTATAGCTACGAGCAGTACTTC. Translation: CASSLNRLLYSYEQYF.

This clonotype was observed at least ten times. The J gene is TRBJ1-1, the V gene TRBV12-5; perhaps TRBD1 as D (5 bases). Germline V lookup: CDR1 LGHNT, CDR2 FRNRAP. Trimming took off 6 bases at V and 4 bases at J, with 9 bases between the two ends. The CDR3 loop spans 12 amino acids. Written as DNA, the CDR3 is TGTGCTAGTGGGCCCGGGGGCACTGAAGCTTTCTTT. This encodes CASGPGGTEAFF.

Remarks on this clonotype: Sequence at one end of the junction differs from germline and may be a read error. V is TRBV9 and J is TRBJ2-1; TRBD2 might be the D (6 bases). Per the germline V gene, CDR1 is SGDLS and CDR2 is YYNGEE. The CDR3 contains 14 residues. The CDR3 is CASSASTWEDEQLF. DNA for the CDR3: TGTGCCAGCAGCGCGTCCACCTGGGAGGATGAGCAGCTCTTC.

The chain joins TRBV5-1 to TRBJ1-4; D perhaps matches TRBD1 (5 bases). The CDR3 consists of 15 residues. Germline assignment: CDR1 SGHRS and CDR2 YFSETQ. Trimming removed 0 bases from V and 7 bases from J, with 13 bases in between. CDR3: CASSLERGRGEKLFF. CDR3 in DNA: TGCGCCAGCAGCTTGGAGCGGGGCCGGGGTGAAAAACTGTTTTTT.

This clonotype was detected many times. The chain is built from TRBV20-1 and TRBJ2-3, with D perhaps given as TRBD1 or TRBD2 (5 bases each). V was trimmed by 2 bases and J by 4 bases, leaving 7 bases between them. This CDR3 is built from 12 residues. Germline CDR1 and CDR2: DFQATT and SNEGSKA (reference sequence). The CDR3, as DNA: TGCAGTGCTAGACGGGGCGCAGATACGCAGTATTTT. Translated: CSARRGADTQYF.

There are many counts of this clonotype. The rearrangement links TRBV7-9 to TRBJ1-1; unclear D gene. Germline lookup yields CDR1 SEHNR and CDR2 FQNEAQ (reference sequence). CDR3 size: 12 residues. V was cut by 2 bases and J by 5 bases, with 6 bases left in between. The CDR3 DNA reads TGTGCCAGCAGCTTAATCGGGACTGAAGCTTTCTTT. Its protein product is CASSLIGTEAFF.

This clonotype has a handful of counts. The chain combines TRBV5-1 with TRBJ2-7; 8 bases are shared with TRBD2. The CDR3 runs to 16 residues. Germline loops: CDR1 SGHRS, CDR2 YFSETQ. With V trimmed by 4 bases and J by 0 bases, 9 bases remained unmatched. This CDR3 reads CASSISSGRSSYEQYF. The CDR3 DNA reads as TGCGCCAGCAGCATCTCTAGCGGGCGGAGCTCCTACGAGCAGTACTTC.

The V and J genes are TRBV2 and TRBJ2-6, with D possibly matching TRBD2 (5 bases). This CDR3 contains 16 residues. Germline V gene data show CDR1 as SNHLY and CDR2 as FYNNEI. V was pared by 4 bases and J by 0 bases, with 10 bases between. The CDR3 DNA sequence: TGTGCCAGCAGTGGGCGACTATTCTCTGGGGCCAACGTCCTGACTTTC. Translating it yields CASSGRLFSGANVLTF.

This clonotype appeared many times. V is TRBV2 and J is TRBJ2-7, with D maybe TRBD2 (5 bases). This CDR3 contains 15 residues. The germline gives CDR1 SNHLY, CDR2 FYNNEI. V was cut by 4 bases and J by 0 bases, with 13 bases left in between. The CDR3 loop is CASSVAGSSSYEQYF. CDR3 coding DNA: TGTGCCAGCAGTGTGGCGGGCTCAAGCTCCTACGAGCAGTACTTC.

This clonotype appeared a few times. The chain couples TRBV7-9 to TRBJ2-5; D not resolved. The germline CDR1 and CDR2 sequences are SEHNR and FQNEAQ (reference sequence). This CDR3 spans 12 amino acids. V lost 5 bases and J lost 3, with 7 bases in between. CDR3 sequence: CASSGSEETQYF. In DNA form, the CDR3 reads TGTGCCAGCAGCGGATCGGAAGAGACCCAGTACTTC. The variable domain in full, with the rest retrieved from reference TRBV7-9 and TRBJ2-5, is DTGVSQNPRHKITKRGQNVTFRCDPISEHNRLYWYRQTLGQGPEFLTYFQNEAQLEKSRLLSDRFSAERPKGSFSTLEIQRTEQGDSAMYLCASSGSEETQYFGPGTRLLVL.

The chain couples TRBV4-1 to TRBJ2-3; D uncertain. V dropped 3 bases and J dropped 8 bases, with 12 bases sitting between them. The CDR3 has 13 residues. CDR1 is MGHRA, CDR2 YSYEKL, per germline. The CDR3 bases are TGCGCCAGCAGCCAGGGTGGGAATCCTACGCAGTATTTT. Translating gives CASSQGGNPTQYF.